This T cell receptor (beta chain) derives from a study of T cells in Graves' hyperthyroidism and ophthalmopathy. Fresh peripheral blood, around 9.2 ml of it, supplied the PBMCs. On this clonotype: Its cognate antigen is unknown. The junction does not match germline at one end; this may be a read error.

Study-level findings and limits: Most thyroid clonotypes with frequency above 0.001 were detected in blood. Stable hyperthyroidism was told apart from ophthalmopathy by a model built on 13 V-J features. It was a median roughly 6.5 months before onset that the model predicted ophthalmopathy.

Regions amplified from RNA transcripts were the TCR beta CDR3 regions. A set of HTBI primers served as the primers for a first-round RT-PCR of the TCR CDR3. From the multiplex PCR reads, TCRdb called clonotypes with MiXCR, one entry per CDR3 protein. The data show 30,000 to 40,000 distinct CDR3 sequences, around 50% seen once. The sample consisted of blood. This receptor was taken from a woman in her 50s with Graves' hyperthyroidism that later progressed to Graves' ophthalmopathy.

The CDR3 sequence is CSARDLIQYF. As DNA, the CDR3 is TGCAGTGCTCGAGACCTGATTCAGTACTTC. This chain joins TRBV20-1 and TRBJ2-4; no clear D gene. This CDR3 region has 10 residues. Germline-derived CDR1 and CDR2 are DFQATT and SNEGSKA (reference sequence).